The 20 T cell receptor beta chains below all came from one sample that was sequenced in a study of shared clonotypes between healthy human individuals. The table came from immunoSEQ multiplex PCR; TCRdb's copy has only in-frame clones and leaves some out. The sample shows 950,000 to 1,300,000 clones, around 75% of them seen only once. Sequences were obtained from memory CD4+ T cells sorted from blood. Subset reported: CD45RA-negative fraction. These receptors all stem from a man aged 18 to 35 in good health.

The CDR3 here is CASSSAGAGNEKLFF. The CDR3 DNA is TGTGCCAGCAGTTCCGCGGGGGCTGGTAATGAAAAACTGTTTTTT. This chain uses TRBV6-6 with TRBJ1-4; weak D call: TRBD1 (6 bases). Germline CDR1 and CDR2: MNHNY and SVGAGI (reference sequence). The CDR3 runs to 15 residues. Trimming took 4 bases from V and 4 from J, leaving 13 bases between them.

Only one count was recorded for this clone. V gene TRBV5-1 combines with J gene TRBJ2-7, with D possibly TRBD2 on 6 matching bases. The CDR3 totals 16 residues. Germline V gene lookup returns CDR1 SGHRS and CDR2 YFSETQ. Between the trimmed V and J ends, which lost 8 bases and 0 bases, there was a span of 21 bases. CDR3 sequence reads: CASRVSGSSSSYEQYF. In nucleotides, the CDR3 is TGCGCCAGTCGGGTTAGCGGATCCTCTAGCTCCTACGAGCAGTACTTC.

The chain links TRBV10-3 to TRBJ1-4; D not resolved. Germline V gene lookup returns CDR1 ENHRY and CDR2 SYGVKD. The CDR3 sequence is 15 residues long. V dropped 0 bases and J dropped 5 bases, with 10 bases sitting between them. The CDR3 here is CAISESARQNEKLFF. The DNA for the CDR3 is TGTGCCATCAGTGAGTCGGCCCGTCAGAATGAAAAACTGTTTTTT.

This clone was detected once. This chain connects TRBV5-1 to TRBJ1-1, with a tentative D call TRBD1 (6 bases). The CDR3 consists of 15 residues. Germline V gene lookup returns CDR1 SGHRS and CDR2 YFSETQ. V was cut by 4 bases and J by 4 bases, with 17 bases left in between. The CDR3 coding sequence is TGCGCCAGCAGCCCGGAAATGACAGGCCCCACTGAAGCTTTCTTT. It encodes CASSPEMTGPTEAFF.

Turning to this clone: An end of the junction does not agree with germline; a read error may underlie this. The chain recombines TRBV15 with TRBJ2-1; no firm D call. The CDR3 is 15 residues long. Germline V gene data show CDR1 as LNHNV and CDR2 as YYDKDF (reference sequence). CDR3 DNA sequence: TGTGCCACCAGCAGAGACGCGGCTTCCTTCAATGAGCAGTTCTTC. Amino acids: CATSRDAASFNEQFF. The complete variable domain, with remaining parts taken from reference TRBV15 and TRBJ2-1, reads DAMVIQNPRYQVTQFGKPVTLSCSQTLNHNVMYWYQQKSSQAPKLLFHYYDKDFNNEADTPDNFQSRRPNTSFCFLDIRSPGLGDTAMYLCATSRDAASFNEQFFGPGTRLTVL.

This clone was observed a few times. The V gene is TRBV5-4, the J gene TRBJ1-2; D unclear. The CDR3 runs 15 residues. Per the germline V gene, CDR1 is SGHNT and CDR2 is YYREEE (reference sequence). V was trimmed by 5 bases and J by 6 bases, leaving 20 bases between them. DNA of the CDR3: TGTGCCAGCAGGTCAGCCCAATGGTCGAAGGATGGCTACACCTTC. Protein: CASRSAQWSKDGYTF.

The rearrangement joins TRBV4-1 to TRBJ2-3; 7 bases are a match to TRBD1. Germline CDR1 MGHRA, CDR2 YSYEKL. CDR3 size: 17 residues. Losses at the gene ends were 1 base for V and 0 bases for J; bases not matched to a gene: 7. The CDR3 coding sequence is TGCGCCAGCAGCCAAGGGACAGGCCCCTTAAGCACAGATACGCAGTATTTT. It is translated as CASSQGTGPLSTDTQYF.

The chain uses TRBV4-3 and TRBJ1-2; the D is unclear. The CDR3 has 15 amino acids. Germline assignment: CDR1 LGHNA and CDR2 YSLEER. Trimming removed 0 bases at V and 0 bases at J, with 8 bases between. For the CDR3, the DNA is TGCGCCAGCAGCCAAGATATTTCCGCTAACTATGGCTACACCTTC. It translates to CASSQDISANYGYTF.

The gene calls are TRBV10-3 and TRBJ2-1; 11 nucleotides line up with TRBD2. CDR3 length equals 17 residues. Germline CDR1 and CDR2: ENHRY and SYGVKD. Trimming cost V 6 bases and J 3 bases; bases outside gene matches: 10. The CDR3: CAIRPTLAGGNYNEQFF. The CDR3 nucleotides read TGTGCCATCAGGCCAACCCTAGCGGGGGGCAACTACAATGAGCAGTTCTTC.

The J gene is TRBJ1-4, the V gene TRBV7-2, with 7 bases that match TRBD1. The V segment lost 4 bases and the J segment 8 bases; nucleotides outside the gene matches: 10. CDR3 length: 15 amino acids. Looked up from germline, CDR1 is SGHTA and CDR2 is FQGNSA. The chain's CDR3 is CASSWQGQREEKLFF. DNA of the CDR3: TGTGCCAGCAGCTGGCAGGGACAGCGAGAGGAAAAACTGTTTTTT.

This clone was seen repeatedly, ten times or more. The V and J genes are TRBV5-1 and TRBJ2-1, with D possibly matching TRBD2 (6 bases). Between the trimmed V and J ends, which lost 7 bases and 1 base, there was a span of 9 bases. The germline gives CDR1 SGHRS, CDR2 YFSETQ. The CDR3 totals 13 residues. CDR3 residues: CASGTGSYNEQFF. The CDR3 DNA sequence: TGCGCCAGCGGGACTGGGTCCTACAATGAGCAGTTCTTC. The complete variable domain, with remaining parts taken from reference TRBV5-1 and TRBJ2-1, reads KAGVTQTPRYLIKTRGQQVTLSCSPISGHRSVSWYQQTPGQGLQFLFEYFSETQRNKGNFPGRFSGRQFSNSRSEMNVSTLELGDSALYLCASGTGSYNEQFFGPGTRLTVL.

V and J are TRBV6-5 and TRBJ2-7, with D perhaps TRBD2 (7 bases). Trimming left V 7 bases short and J 7 bases short, with 11 bases between. The CDR3 consists of 11 residues. Germline values: CDR1 MNHEY, CDR2 SVGAGI. The chain's CDR3 is CASMGGREQYF. The CDR3 nucleotides read TGTGCCAGCATGGGGGGGCGGGAGCAGTACTTC.

This chain connects TRBV6-5 to TRBJ1-3, with a weak D call TRBD1 (5 bases). Trimming left V 6 bases short and J 3 bases short, with 12 bases between. The CDR3 covers 14 residues. The germline V gene encodes CDR1 MNHEY and CDR2 SVGAGI. The CDR3 DNA is TGTGCCAGCAGGGCCGGGACGTATGGAAACACCATATATTTT. This codes for CASRAGTYGNTIYF.

This chain links TRBV6-5 with TRBJ1-5, with D unclear. Germline CDR1 and CDR2: MNHEY and SVGAGI. This CDR3 region has 14 residues. V was trimmed by 5 bases and J by 10 bases, leaving 18 bases between them. CDR3 protein: CASSQGLLDRPQHF. The CDR3 DNA reads as TGTGCCAGCAGTCAAGGGCTCCTCGATCGCCCCCAGCATTTT.

The rearrangement uses TRBV6-6 and TRBJ2-2, with D perhaps TRBD1 (7 bases). The germline V and J ends were trimmed by 2 bases and 5 bases, with 15 bases remaining between them. The CDR3 is 16 amino acids. Germline loops: CDR1 MNHNY, CDR2 SVGAGI (reference sequence). The CDR3 protein is CASSYEGGRGTGELFF. The DNA for the CDR3 is TGTGCCAGCAGTTACGAGGGGGGCAGGGGGACCGGGGAGCTGTTTTTT.

In this sample, this clone turned up a few times. In the same sample, other DNA sequences code for this CDR3. This rearrangement joins TRBV9 to TRBJ1-1; D remains ambiguous. V lost 4 bases, J lost 3 bases, and 10 bases lay in between. Germline V gene sequence: CDR1 SGDLS, CDR2 YYNGEE. This CDR3 contains 13 residues. CDR3 region: CASSPPAHTEAFF. In DNA form, the CDR3 reads TGTGCCAGCAGCCCGCCCGCCCACACTGAAGCTTTCTTT.

This clone was counted a few times. The chain uses TRBV11-2 and TRBJ1-1; D is possibly TRBD1 (5 bases). Looked up from germline, CDR1 is SGHAT and CDR2 is FQNNGV. With 5 bases removed from V and 7 bases from J, the gap between germline ends came to 14 bases. This CDR3 contains 13 residues. The CDR3 is CASSRQAQGEAFF. The CDR3 nucleotides read TGTGCCAGCAGCCGACAAGCTCAGGGTGAAGCTTTCTTT.

The chain recombines TRBV18 with TRBJ2-5; possibly TRBD1 for D (5 bases). In germline, CDR1 is KGHSH, CDR2 LQKENI. V lost 3 bases to trimming and J lost 1 base, with 12 bases between them. The CDR3 covers 15 residues. The CDR3 DNA reads as TGTGCCAGCTCACCGGCAAGGGGCCCCCAAGAGACCCAGTACTTC. Translation gives CASSPARGPQETQYF. The variable domain in full, completed from reference TRBV18 and TRBJ2-5, reads NAGVMQNPRHLVRRRGQEARLRCSPMKGHSHVYWYRQLPEEGLKFMVYLQKENIIDESGMPKERFSAEFPKEGPSILRIQQVVRGDSAAYFCASSPARGPQETQYFGPGTRLLVL.

The chain carries TRBV30 and TRBJ1-1; 7 nucleotides agree with TRBD1. The CDR3 is 12 amino acids. Germline CDR1 is GTSNPN and CDR2 is SVGIG (reference sequence). J gave up 10 bases and V 3 bases, and 8 bases lay outside the gene matches. The CDR3 reads CAWRWDSEGAFF. CDR3 coding DNA: TGTGCCTGGAGATGGGACAGCGAGGGAGCTTTCTTT.

The chain joins TRBV27 to TRBJ1-3; possibly TRBD1 for D (6 bases). Germline-derived CDR1 and CDR2 are MNHEY and SMNVEV (reference sequence). The V end lost 5 bases, the J end lost 3 bases, and 17 bases lay between the germline ends. The CDR3 covers 16 residues. The chain's CDR3 is CASSPSGAGIGNTIYF. The CDR3 DNA sequence: TGTGCCAGCAGTCCCTCAGGGGCAGGTATTGGAAACACCATATATTTT.